This is a list of T cell receptor beta chains from one sample in a study of early T cells in non-severe SARS-CoV-2 infection. TCRdb used MiXCR to reprocess the 5' RACE reads, holding one entry per CDR3 protein. The table shows 79,000 or so distinct CDR3 sequences, with roughly 13% occurring only once. Material for sequencing was whole blood. The receptors shown here come from an adult who was a healthcare worker with PCR-confirmed SARS-CoV-2 infection or an uninfected control (not recorded which). CDR3s include the opening cysteine and the closing phenylalanine or tryptophan. The D gene is left open where the match is weak. Some rows mark clone size as missing; the rest say once, few, many or name a class of expanded clone.

TRBV7-9,.,TRBJ1-2,many,TGTGCCAGCAGCTTTCTAGCGCCAGCTAACTATGGCTACACCTTC,CASSFLAPANYGYTF
TRBV7-2,.,TRBJ2-4,.,TGTGCCAGCAGCACCGGGTCTCGGAACATTCAGTACTTC,CASSTGSRNIQYF
TRBV29-1,.,TRBJ2-3,few,TGCAGCGTGGGCACCACAGATACGCAGTATTTT,CSVGTTDTQYF
TRBV19,TRBD1,TRBJ1-6,few,TGCGCCAGTAGTATCCGACAGGGGGCAAATTCACCCCTCCACTTT,CASSIRQGANSPLHF
TRBV5-1,.,TRBJ2-4,few,TGCGCCAGCAGCTTCGCCGGGACACAAAAAAACATTCAGTACTTC,CASSFAGTQKNIQYF
TRBV7-9,.,TRBJ1-2,few,TGTGCCAGCAGCTTAGGAGTGGCTGGCTACACCTTC,CASSLGVAGYTF
TRBV12-3/TRBV12-4,.,TRBJ2-5,.,TGTGCCAGCAGTTTAAGCTTCGGCGGAGAGACCCAGTACTTC,CASSLSFGGETQYF
TRBV7-9,.,TRBJ1-2,many,TGTGCCAGCAGCTCCGACGGGCTCTATGGCTACACCTTC,CASSSDGLYGYTF
TRBV3-1,TRBD1,TRBJ1-2,many,TGTGCCAGCAGCCCCATCAGGACAGGGCATTATGGCTACACCTTC,CASSPIRTGHYGYTF
TRBV24-1,.,TRBJ1-1,few,TGTGCCACCAGTGATTCCCTGGAAACTGAAGCTTTCTTT,CATSDSLETEAFF
TRBV6-5,TRBD2,TRBJ2-7,.,TGTGCCAGCAGTGGGGGTGGGACTAGCGCGTCCGAGCAGTACTTC,CASSGGGTSASEQYF
TRBV7-8,.,TRBJ2-5,many,TGTGCCAGCAGACTTAGCGGAGAAGAGACCCAGTACTTC,CASRLSGEETQYF
TRBV6-5,TRBD1,TRBJ2-3,few,TGTGCCAGCAGTTACTCTGGGACAGGGGGTCGGACGCAGTATTTT,CASSYSGTGGRTQYF
TRBV30,.,TRBJ2-3,many,TGTGCCTGGAGTGTGGGTGCAGATCCAGATACGCAGTATTTT,CAWSVGADPDTQYF
TRBV6-2/TRBV6-3,.,TRBJ2-7,.,TGTGCCAGCAGTTACCGGTCAGAATCTTACTACGAGCAGTACTTC,CASSYRSESYYEQYF
TRBV28,.,TRBJ1-1,.,TGTGCCAGCAAGGAAAACACTGAAGCTTTCTTT,CASKENTEAFF
TRBV6-2/TRBV6-3,.,TRBJ2-1,few,TGTGCCAGCATCAGAAAGCCGACCTACAATGAGCAGTTCTTC,CASIRKPTYNEQFF
TRBV6-2/TRBV6-3,TRBD1,TRBJ2-1,.,TGTGCCAGCAGTTCGATCGGGACAGGGACCTACAATGAGCAGTTCTTC,CASSSIGTGTYNEQFF
TRBV7-2,TRBD1,TRBJ2-6,few,TGTGCCAGCAGCTTCCCTTTCGGGACAGGAAACTCTGGGGCCAACGTCCTGACTTTC,CASSFPFGTGNSGANVLTF
TRBV2,.,TRBJ1-5,many,TGTGCCAGCAGTGAGGGAGAGACGAGCAATCAGCCCCAGCATTTT,CASSEGETSNQPQHF
TRBV9,.,TRBJ1-6,few,TGTGCCAGCAGCGCCAGCTCCTATAATTCACCCCTCCACTTT,CASSASSYNSPLHF
TRBV7-9,.,TRBJ2-1,many,TGTGCCAGCAGCTTAGTGGTCGCGGAAGGAGGGGTCAATGAGCAGTTCTTC,CASSLVVAEGGVNEQFF
TRBV5-1,.,TRBJ1-1,few,TGCGCCAGCAGCTTGGATCGACTGACGAACACTGAAGCTTTCTTT,CASSLDRLTNTEAFF
TRBV20-1,TRBD2,TRBJ2-3,.,TGCAGTGGGGGAGGGGATACGCAGTATTTT,CSGGGDTQYF
TRBV18,.,TRBJ1-2,.,TGTGCCAGCTCCTCCGGGGAAACCTATGGCTACACCTTC,CASSSGETYGYTF
TRBV5-6,.,TRBJ2-7,many,TGTGCCAGCAGCTTGGGTAGCTCCTACGAGCAGTACTTC,CASSLGSSYEQYF
TRBV29-1,TRBD2,TRBJ2-3,once,TGCAGCGTTTATAGCGGGGGGGCCTTAGATACGCAGTATTTT,CSVYSGGALDTQYF
TRBV7-2,TRBD1,TRBJ2-3,.,TGTGCCACCGGTGCCGGGACAGGTACAGATACGCAGTATTTT,CATGAGTGTDTQYF
TRBV6-2/TRBV6-3,.,TRBJ1-5,few,TGTGCCAGCAGTTATTGGGGAAGCAATCAGCCCCAGCATTTT,CASSYWGSNQPQHF